This TCR beta chain was identified in a study of CD8 T cells in Susac syndrome. This clonotype was counted a few times. An input of 0.5 to 1 ug of RNA was subjected to reverse transcription using random hexamers. Amplification of TCR beta CDR3 spanned 54 Vbeta and 13 Jbeta via immunoSEQ multiplex PCR. TCRdb passed the immunoSEQ multiplex PCR reads through MiXCR, listing each CDR3 protein once. Here the sample spans approximately 140,000 distinct CDR3 sequences, around 80% being singletons. TCR beta was sequenced from blood CD8+ and CD4+ T cells. The multiple sclerosis controls, all treatment-naive patients, had relapsing-remitting disease that was stable or active. The CDR3 covers 15 residues. Germline CDR1 reads MNHEY; CDR2 reads SVGAGI. The V segment lost 7 bases and the J segment 0 bases; nucleotides outside the gene matches: 8.

This TCR derives from a human donor with multiple sclerosis. The rearrangement joins TRBV6-5 to TRBJ1-1; 7 nucleotides match TRBD1. The specimen was CD8+ T cells from PBMCs. CDR3 nucleotide sequence: TGTGCCAGCACTGCAGGGGGTTGGATGAACACTGAAGCTTTCTTT. Translation gives CASTAGGWMNTEAFF.